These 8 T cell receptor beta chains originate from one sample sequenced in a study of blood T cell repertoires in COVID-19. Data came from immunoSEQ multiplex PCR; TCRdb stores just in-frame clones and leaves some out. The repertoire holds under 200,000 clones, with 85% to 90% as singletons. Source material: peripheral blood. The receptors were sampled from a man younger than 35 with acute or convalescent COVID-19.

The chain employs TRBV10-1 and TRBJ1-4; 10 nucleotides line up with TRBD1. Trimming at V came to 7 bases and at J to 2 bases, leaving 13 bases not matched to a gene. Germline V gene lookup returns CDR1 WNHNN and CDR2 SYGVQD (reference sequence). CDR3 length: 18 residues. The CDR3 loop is CASIPTRDRGTTNEKLFF. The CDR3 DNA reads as TGCGCCAGCATCCCAACCCGGGACAGGGGAACGACTAATGAAAAACTGTTTTTT.

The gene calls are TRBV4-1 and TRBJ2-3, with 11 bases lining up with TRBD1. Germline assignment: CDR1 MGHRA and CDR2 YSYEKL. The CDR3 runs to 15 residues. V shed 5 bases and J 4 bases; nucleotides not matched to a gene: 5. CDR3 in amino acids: CASSIRDRGADTQYF. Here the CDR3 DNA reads TGCGCCAGCAGCATCCGGGACAGGGGGGCAGATACGCAGTATTTT.

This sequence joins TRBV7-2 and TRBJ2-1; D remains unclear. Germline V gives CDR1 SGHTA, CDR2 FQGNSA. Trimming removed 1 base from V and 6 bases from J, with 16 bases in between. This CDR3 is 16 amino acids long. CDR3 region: CASSLVAVSVPNEQFF. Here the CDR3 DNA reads TGTGCCAGCAGCTTAGTAGCAGTCTCGGTTCCCAATGAGCAGTTCTTC.

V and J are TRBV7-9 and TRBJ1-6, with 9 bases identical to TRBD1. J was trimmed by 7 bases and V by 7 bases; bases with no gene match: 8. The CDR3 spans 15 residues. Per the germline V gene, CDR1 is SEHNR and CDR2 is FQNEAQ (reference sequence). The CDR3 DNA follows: TGTGCCAGCACCCCAACAGGGGGCTCGAATTCACCCCTCCACTTT. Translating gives CASTPTGGSNSPLHF.

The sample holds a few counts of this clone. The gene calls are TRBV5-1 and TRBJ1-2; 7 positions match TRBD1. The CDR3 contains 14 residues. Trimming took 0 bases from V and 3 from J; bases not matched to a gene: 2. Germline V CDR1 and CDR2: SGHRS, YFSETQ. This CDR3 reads CASSLVQGDYGYTF. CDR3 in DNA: TGCGCCAGCAGCTTGGTCCAGGGGGACTATGGCTACACCTTC.

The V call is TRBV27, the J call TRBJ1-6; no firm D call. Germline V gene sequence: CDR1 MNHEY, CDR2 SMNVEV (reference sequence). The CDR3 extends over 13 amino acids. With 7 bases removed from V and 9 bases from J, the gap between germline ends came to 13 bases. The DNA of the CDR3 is TGTGCCAGCACCATAAAGAACGGTTCACCCCTCCACTTT. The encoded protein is CASTIKNGSPLHF.

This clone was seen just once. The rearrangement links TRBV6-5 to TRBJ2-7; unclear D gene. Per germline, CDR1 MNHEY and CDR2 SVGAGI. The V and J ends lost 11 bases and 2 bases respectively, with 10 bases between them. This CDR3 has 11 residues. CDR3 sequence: CAVRVPYEQYV. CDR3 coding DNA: TGTGCCGTACGGGTCCCCTACGAGCAGTACGTC.

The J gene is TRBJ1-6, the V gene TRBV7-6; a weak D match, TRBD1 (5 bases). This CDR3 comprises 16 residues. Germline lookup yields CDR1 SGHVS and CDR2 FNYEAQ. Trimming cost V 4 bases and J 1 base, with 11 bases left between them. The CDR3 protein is CASSSQAGSYNSPLHF. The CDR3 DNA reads TGTGCCAGCAGCTCTCAGGCAGGGTCCTATAATTCACCCCTCCACTTT.